Below are 8 T cell receptor beta chains sequenced from a single sample in a study of control samples from healthy donors and cancer patients. Clones were sequenced by immunoSEQ multiplex PCR, and TCRdb holds only the in-frame ones, with some missing. The table includes nearly 200,000 clones, about 89% detected once. Material for sequencing was blood. Receptor source: a man aged 25-40 years in good health.

The chain uses TRBV19 and TRBJ2-1; 11 bases map to TRBD1. The germline CDR1 and CDR2 sequences are LNHDA and SQIVND (reference sequence). This CDR3 has 15 residues. J gave up 7 bases and V 5 bases, and 7 bases lay outside the gene matches. CDR3 DNA sequence: TGTGCCAGTAGTTGGCCGGGACAGGGGGTAAATGAGCAGTTCTTC. It encodes CASSWPGQGVNEQFF.

The V gene is TRBV2, the J gene TRBJ1-1; tentative D call: TRBD1 (5 bases). Deletions cut 3 bases from V and 4 bases from J, with 12 bases between. Germline loops: CDR1 SNHLY, CDR2 FYNNEI. The CDR3 spans 14 residues. The CDR3 here is CASSDGLRGTEAFF. DNA of the CDR3: TGTGCCAGCAGTGACGGCCTAAGGGGCACTGAAGCTTTCTTT.

This chain uses TRBV6-5 with TRBJ1-1; D is unclear. V dropped 6 bases and J dropped 0 bases, with 5 bases sitting between them. The CDR3 has 12 residues. CDR1 and CDR2 from the germline V gene are MNHEY and SVGAGI. CDR3 in DNA: TGTGCCAGCAGGGAGTTGAACACTGAAGCTTTCTTT. Translating it yields CASRELNTEAFF.

This chain uses TRBV11-2 with TRBJ1-1; D is possibly TRBD1 (5 bases). From germline, CDR1 is SGHAT and CDR2 FQNNGV. The CDR3 covers 15 residues. Trimming cost V 7 bases and J 0 bases, with 15 bases left between them. This CDR3 is CASTLAEGMNTEAFF. DNA for the CDR3: TGTGCCAGCACCCTTGCGGAGGGGATGAACACTGAAGCTTTCTTT.

The rearrangement links TRBV2 to TRBJ1-5; D gene uncertain. This CDR3 contains 15 residues. V was cut by 3 bases and J by 1 base, with 10 bases left in between. Germline V lookup: CDR1 SNHLY, CDR2 FYNNEI. The CDR3 nucleotides read TGTGCCAGCAGTGATTTACAAGGCAGCAATCAGCCCCAGCATTTT. Its translation: CASSDLQGSNQPQHF.

J is TRBJ1-1 and V is TRBV11-2; maybe TRBD1 (5 bases). With 0 bases removed from V and 1 base from J, the gap between germline ends came to 6 bases. The length of the CDR3 is 14 residues. Germline V gene lookup returns CDR1 SGHAT and CDR2 FQNNGV. CDR3 protein: CASSLETGNTEAFF. Here the CDR3 DNA reads TGTGCCAGCAGCTTAGAAACAGGGAACACTGAAGCTTTCTTT.

V usage is TRBV7-9 and J usage is TRBJ2-7; TRBD1 agrees at 10 bases. Germline CDR1 reads SEHNR; CDR2 reads FQNEAQ (reference sequence). The CDR3 sequence is 14 residues long. V dropped 3 bases and J dropped 6; count of bases not matched to a gene: 5. The CDR3: CASSLGQGKSEQYF. DNA for the CDR3: TGTGCCAGCAGCTTGGGACAGGGGAAGAGCGAGCAGTACTTC.

V and J are TRBV5-1 and TRBJ2-5; D is undetermined. Per germline, CDR1 SGHRS and CDR2 YFSETQ. The CDR3 contains 13 residues. Trimming shortened V by 1 base and J by 0 bases, and 4 bases separated the two germline ends. DNA of the CDR3: TGCGCCAGCAGCTTGTCGTACCAAGAGACCCAGTACTTC. This translates into CASSLSYQETQYF.